This T cell receptor (beta chain) was found in a study of PD-1 blockade in classical Hodgkin lymphoma. This CDR3 contains 16 residues. The table came from immunoSEQ multiplex PCR; TCRdb's copy has only in-frame clones and leaves some out. The sample consists of roughly 12,000 clones, about 85% of them appearing once. The patients all showed relapse after autologous stem cell transplantation, while their brentuximab vedotin exposure varied. This receptor was obtained from a human donor with classical Hodgkin lymphoma. The sample here was peripheral blood mononuclear cells (PBMCs), taken at baseline. The gene calls are TRBV21-1 and TRBJ2-2; the table calls TRBD1, which could not be checked here. TRBV21-1 has pseudogene status. The CDR3 nucleotides are TGTGCCAGCAGCAAAAAGGACAGGGAGGACACCGGGGAGCTGTTTTTT. Its translation: CASSKKDREDTGELFF.